This T cell receptor beta chain was found in a study of PD-1 blockade in classical Hodgkin lymphoma. General study results and limits: CD4+ but not CD8+ TCR diversity rose significantly by C4D1.

On this clone: Its antigen is not known.

Profiling relied on immunoSEQ multiplex PCR, and the TCRdb table lists in-frame clones only, not all of them. The sample lists 90,000 to 120,000 clones, 89% seen once, with nearly 20% in the top ten. Germline CDR1 reads SGHRS; CDR2 reads YFSETQ. The CDR3 spans 13 residues. Trimming cost V 4 bases and J 2 bases; bases outside gene matches: 2. Each of the patients experienced relapse following autologous stem cell transplantation, and their brentuximab vedotin exposure differed. The best responses consisted of complete response, partial response or progressive disease. The source was peripheral blood mononuclear cells (PBMCs), collected before the second cycle of nivolumab. The chain has TRBV5-1 and TRBJ2-7; TRBD1 matches at 8 bases. This TCR came from a human donor with classical Hodgkin lymphoma. The DNA of the CDR3 is TGCGCCAGCAGCCAGGACAGGGCCTACGAGCAGTACTTC. It yields the protein CASSQDRAYEQYF.